One and the same sample provided the 5 T cell receptor beta chains below, sequenced in a study of T cell repertoires in cytomegalovirus infection. Their target antigens are unknown. TCRdb fed the reads into MiXCR, producing one record per CDR3 protein. The sample contains fewer than 1,000,000 distinct CDR3 sequences, about 33% of which appear only once. Here the sequenced sample was cultured CD8+ T cells from PBMCs, taken from culture after CMV antigen stimulation. These receptors came from a human donor in good health (CMV status not recorded). Some clones in this sample may be carry-over from other donors' samples.

The rearrangement uses TRBV12-3 or TRBV12-4 and TRBJ1-5, with D hard to call. Trimming shortened V by 1 base and J by 9 bases, and 16 bases separated the two germline ends. The CDR3 loop spans 15 amino acids. As DNA, the CDR3 is TGTGCCAGCAGTTTAGGGACGGACCGTCGATGGCCCCAGCATTTT. Amino acid sequence: CASSLGTDRRWPQHF.

This clonotype has a handful of counts. This sequence joins TRBV23-1 and TRBJ2-6; 7 bases fit TRBD2. TRBV23-1 is noted as an ORF with a role that remains uncertain. V trimming: 4 bases; J trimming: 0 bases; junction bases outside the gene matches: 15. CDR3 size: 20 residues. This CDR3 reads CASSRNGAGLADSGANVLTF. In DNA, the CDR3 is TGCGCCAGCAGTCGGAATGGGGCGGGGCTAGCGGACTCTGGGGCCAACGTCCTGACTTTC.

This clonotype was seen only once. DNA of the CDR3: TGTGCCAGCAGCTTTGACCCGATATTTTACGGTTCTAACTATGGCTACACCTTC. Residues: CASSFDPIFYGSNYGYTF. The chain joins TRBV5-5 to TRBJ1-2; D gene ambiguous. The germline CDR1 and CDR2 sequences are SGHKS and YYEKEE (reference sequence). CDR3 size: 18 residues. Trimming pared 2 bases from V and 0 bases from J, leaving 20 bases between.

This clonotype was picked up a small number of times. This chain uses TRBV27 with TRBJ1-5; the D is unclear. V gave up 6 bases and J gave up 0 bases, with 9 bases separating them. CDR3 length: 14 residues. Germline V gives CDR1 MNHEY, CDR2 SMNVEV (reference sequence). The CDR3 is CASSESYSNQPQHF. The CDR3 DNA reads as TGTGCCAGCAGCGAGAGCTATAGCAATCAGCCCCAGCATTTT.

The chain carries TRBV4-1 and TRBJ2-7, with 9 bases that match TRBD1. CDR1 is MGHRA and CDR2 is YSYEKL in the germline V gene. The CDR3 has 16 amino acids. Germline trimming cut 2 bases from V and 2 bases from J; bases unmatched to any gene: 7. CDR3 sequence (DNA): TGCGCCAGCAGCCAAACCATCAGACAGGGGGCCTACGAGCAGTACTTC. It codes for CASSQTIRQGAYEQYF.